This T cell receptor (beta chain) originates from a study of blood T cell repertoires in COVID-19. Overall study: Acute-phase and convalescent COVID-19 samples originated in the United States, Italy and Spain. T cells, B-cell-depleted T cells, or PBMCs provided the cDNA or gDNA that served as material.

Study processing details: It was from reference gene primer amplification that nucleated cell counts were estimated. Sequencing used immunoSEQ multiplex PCR; TCRdb keeps in-frame clones, though not all of them. The D gene and trimming were derived from the DNA, and the V and J assignments and clone size from that table. This sample has just over 20,000 clones, with approximately 90% found just once. This clonotype originated in a man between 50 and 59 years old with active COVID-19. Sequences were obtained from peripheral blood.

CDR3: CASSFMTSGGNGELFF. CDR3 DNA: TGTGCCAGCAGTTTCATGACTAGCGGGGGGAACGGGGAGCTGTTTTTT. The chain combines TRBV2 with TRBJ2-2, with TRBD2 identical over 13 bases. Trimming took 5 bases from V and 7 from J; bases not matched to a gene: 7. Germline CDR1 and CDR2: SNHLY and FYNNEI. The CDR3 consists of 16 residues.